Here is one TCR beta chain with its context. Documented treatment: oral pan-JAK inhibitor, 5-10 mg twice daily. Collection of lesional scalp punch biopsies and peripheral blood was performed in alopecia areata patients. Trimming at V came to 2 bases and at J to 6 bases, leaving 14 bases not matched to a gene. Per the germline V gene, CDR1 is MNHEY and CDR2 is SMNVEV (reference sequence). The CDR3 runs to 19 residues. The sample is drawn from a study of CD8+ T cells in alopecia areata. Background on the study: Severity was scored as percentage of affected scalp area in treated patients.

cDNA prepared by RNA extraction and subsequent reverse transcription served as the template for sequencing. Generated by immunoSEQ multiplex PCR, the TCRdb table keeps only in-frame clones and is missing some. The sample carries some 4,000 clones, around 70% recorded once. V is TRBV27 and J is TRBJ2-3; 13 positions match TRBD2. The material was skin, obtained at week 24, from a patient treated with tofacitinib. This receptor was identified in a human donor with alopecia areata. The CDR3 sequence: CASSLVEIGTSGVGDTQYF. The CDR3 nucleotides read TGTGCCAGCAGTTTAGTGGAGATCGGGACTAGCGGGGTAGGTGATACGCAGTATTTT.